The clone carrying this T cell receptor beta chain showed up just a few times. The germline V gene has CDR1 SGHNT and CDR2 YYREEE (reference sequence). This CDR3 is built from 13 residues. The V segment lost 2 bases and the J segment 6 bases; nucleotides outside the gene matches: 3. In Seattle, patients joined the study during active infection and were tracked longitudinally. Only in-frame clones appear in the TCRdb table, and some are missing; sequencing was by immunoSEQ multiplex PCR. The data contain tens of thousands of clones, about 90% of them seen just once; the ten biggest clones take up about 6.7%. These data originate in a study of blood T cell repertoires in COVID-19. In the study overall: Some COVID-19 samples were acute and others convalescent; all came from the United States, Italy and Spain.

The rearrangement joins TRBV5-4 to TRBJ1-1, with TRBD1 matching 8 bases. Sequenced input: peripheral blood. The clonotype originates from a man between 18 and 29 years old with COVID-19, enrolled during active disease. CDR3 protein: CASSLHRGSEAFF. CDR3 nucleotides: TGTGCCAGCAGCTTACACAGGGGGTCTGAAGCTTTCTTT.